This TCR beta chain was sequenced during a study of blood T cells in healthy people across ages. Overall study: The capture of about one barcoded beta molecule per two T cells was achieved by template switching. Study conclusions and caveats: Roughly linear declines in TCR beta diversity per million T cells occurred with age.

The use of a sample-barcoded 5' primer and a J-beta primer mix characterized a second PCR of roughly 6 to 11 cycles. TCRdb re-called the 5' RACE reads through MiXCR, storing one row per CDR3 protein. The table has 1,800,000 or so distinct CDR3 sequences, 39% seen once. Each of the donors had ten milliliters of peripheral blood drawn into EDTA-treated Vacutainer tubes. Per-sample PBMC isolation yielded at least 6.5 million cells. The length of the CDR3 is 12 residues. With 1 base removed from V and 3 bases from J, the gap between germline ends came to 7 bases. Germline V lookup: CDR1 DFQATT, CDR2 SNEGSKA (reference sequence). On this clonotype itself: Antigen: not known.

The clonotype comes from a human donor in good health. This chain joins TRBV20-1 and TRBJ2-7; tentatively, D is TRBD1 (6 bases). Sequencing input: blood. The CDR3 coding sequence is TGCAGTGCTAGAGTCAGGGGCTACGAGCAGTACTTC. Translated: CSARVRGYEQYF.